The 19 T cell receptor beta chains listed next were all sequenced from one sample in a study of blood T cell repertoires in COVID-19. Profiled with immunoSEQ multiplex PCR; TCRdb holds only in-frame clones, not every one. Of 150,000 to 200,000 clones listed, over 75% were seen once; the top ten hold under 3.5%. The sequencing input was peripheral blood. These receptors all stem from a man aged 55 to 69 with acute or convalescent COVID-19.

The rearrangement uses TRBV7-9 and TRBJ1-1; D is perhaps TRBD1 (6 bases). This CDR3 comprises 12 residues. V was pared by 5 bases and J by 8 bases, with 12 bases between. Germline-derived CDR1 and CDR2 are SEHNR and FQNEAQ (reference sequence). For the CDR3, the DNA is TGTGCCAGCAGCCCTCAAGGGACAGAAGCTTTCTTT. This gives the protein CASSPQGTEAFF.

This chain connects TRBV12-3 or TRBV12-4 to TRBJ2-4, with 7 bases aligning to TRBD2. The trim removed 2 bases at V and 6 bases at J, leaving 1 base unmatched. The CDR3 runs to 13 residues. The CDR3 is CASSLRGRNIQYF. The DNA of the CDR3 is TGTGCCAGCAGTTTACGCGGGAGAAACATTCAGTACTTC.

This chain connects TRBV4-1 to TRBJ1-3, with D perhaps matching TRBD1 (6 bases). The V end lost 0 bases, the J end lost 3 bases, and 12 bases lay between the germline ends. Germline V gene lookup returns CDR1 MGHRA and CDR2 YSYEKL. CDR3 length: 16 amino acids. CDR3 sequence (DNA): TGCGCCAGCAGCCAAGACCCAGGGGTTTTTGGAAACACCATATATTTT. Encoded protein: CASSQDPGVFGNTIYF.

This chain links TRBV7-3 with TRBJ2-7, with no clear D. The ends were cut back, 5 bases at V and 5 bases at J, with 13 bases in the middle. CDR1 SGHTA and CDR2 FQGTGA come from the germline V gene. The CDR3 totals 13 residues. Written as DNA, the CDR3 is TGTGCCAGCAGCACAACCGTCATGCACGAGCAGTACTTC. Translated, it gives CASSTTVMHEQYF.

This chain uses TRBV28 with TRBJ2-2, with 7 bases identical to TRBD1. Germline-derived CDR1 and CDR2 are MDHEN and SYDVKM. There are 15 residues in the CDR3. The V and J ends lost 3 bases and 4 bases, in that order; junction bases with no gene match: 5. The CDR3 nucleotides read TGTGCCAGCAGTTTCGACAGGGTGGGCACCGGGGAGCTGTTTTTT. Its translation is CASSFDRVGTGELFF.

The V and J genes are TRBV6-1 and TRBJ2-1; D perhaps matches TRBD2 (5 bases). Trimming cost V 1 base and J 12 bases, with 22 bases left between them. The CDR3 is made up of 16 amino acids. The germline CDR1 and CDR2 sequences are MNHNS and SASEGT. The CDR3: CASSEVGSTTMIGQFF. DNA of the CDR3: TGTGCCAGCAGTGAAGTGGGCTCGACTACAATGATAGGGCAGTTCTTC.

The CDR3 region is CAWSRLALSSYNEQFF. The CDR3 region has the DNA TGTGCCTGGAGTAGACTAGCTTTAAGCTCCTACAATGAGCAGTTCTTC. The chain is built from TRBV30 and TRBJ2-1; 7 bases align to TRBD2. Per germline, CDR1 GTSNPN and CDR2 SVGIG (reference sequence). The CDR3 runs 16 residues. V was pared by 2 bases and J by 0 bases, with 7 bases of the junction left unmatched.

The chain links TRBV5-5 to TRBJ2-1, with 7 positions matching TRBD2. The CDR3 consists of 14 residues. With V trimmed by 0 bases and J by 10 bases, 7 bases remained unmatched. CDR1 and CDR2 from the germline V gene are SGHKS and YYEKEE (reference sequence). The CDR3 loop reads CASSLVVYSGEQFF. The CDR3 DNA sequence: TGTGCCAGCAGCTTGGTTGTATATAGCGGGGAGCAGTTCTTC.

This chain joins TRBV19 and TRBJ1-4; 7 bases are shared with TRBD1. The CDR3 totals 18 residues. The J segment lost 2 bases and the V segment lost 5 bases, leaving 14 bases of the junction unmatched. Germline V lookup: CDR1 LNHDA, CDR2 SQIVND (reference sequence). The CDR3 region is CASSSKRQGQTTNEKLFF. Here the CDR3 DNA reads TGTGCCAGTAGTTCGAAGCGACAGGGCCAGACGACTAATGAAAAACTGTTTTTT.

This clone has a handful of counts. The chain employs TRBV10-3 and TRBJ1-3, with D unclear. CDR1 ENHRY and CDR2 SYGVKD come from the germline V gene. The ends were cut back, 11 bases at V and 0 bases at J, with 14 bases in the middle. CDR3 length: 14 residues. CDR3 protein: CASLEGSSGNTIYF. CDR3 in DNA: TGTGCCTCCCTGGAAGGGAGCTCTGGAAACACCATATATTTT.

This clone was seen once. The gene calls are TRBV19 and TRBJ1-5; no definite D call. The CDR3 is 16 amino acids. CDR1 is LNHDA, CDR2 SQIVND, per germline (reference sequence). V was shortened by 3 bases and J by 0 bases, with 12 bases between the two germline ends. The CDR3 is CASSIPLGYSNQPQHF. The CDR3 nucleotides read TGTGCCAGTAGTATTCCCCTCGGTTATAGCAATCAGCCCCAGCATTTT.

V and J are TRBV5-6 and TRBJ1-5; D possibly corresponds to TRBD1 (6 bases). The CDR3 length is 15 residues. Germline V lookup: CDR1 SGHDT, CDR2 YYEEEE. V dropped 1 base and J dropped 2 bases, with 10 bases sitting between them. CDR3 protein: CASSLMSGGNQPQHF. Written as DNA, the CDR3 is TGTGCCAGCAGCTTGATGTCAGGGGGCAATCAGCCCCAGCATTTT.

The chain couples TRBV28 to TRBJ2-7; the D is unclear. Trimming removed 3 bases from V and 7 bases from J, with 7 bases in between. The CDR3 has 11 residues. CDR1 is MDHEN and CDR2 is SYDVKM in the germline V gene. CDR3 DNA sequence: TGTGCCAGCAGTTTGACGGAGGAGCAGTACTTC. It codes for CASSLTEEQYF.

The chain links TRBV25-1 to TRBJ1-6; possibly TRBD1 for D (5 bases). This CDR3 spans 14 amino acids. From germline, CDR1 is MGHDK and CDR2 SYGVNS. V was trimmed by 6 bases and J by 3 bases, leaving 9 bases between them. DNA for the CDR3: TGTGCCAGCAGGGGGGGTGGCTATAATTCACCCCTCCACTTT. Amino acids: CASRGGGYNSPLHF.

The CDR3 DNA follows: TGTGCCAGCGGGGGAGGGGTTACTGAAGCTTTCTTT. As protein: CASGGGVTEAFF. This chain joins TRBV2 and TRBJ1-1; D perhaps matches TRBD1 (5 bases). This CDR3 contains 12 residues. Germline loops: CDR1 SNHLY, CDR2 FYNNEI. V lost 8 bases, J lost 5 bases, and 12 bases lay in between.

On this clone: At one end the junction does not follow the germline gene, possibly because of a read error. The V and J genes are TRBV7-7 and TRBJ2-1, with a weak D call TRBD2 (6 bases). CDR3 length equals 15 residues. The germline V gene encodes CDR1 SSHAT and CDR2 FNYEAQ (reference sequence). CDR3 in amino acids: CASSLSSGVYNEQFF. The CDR3 bases are TGTGCTAGCAGCTTGAGTAGCGGAGTCTACAATGAGCAGTTCTTC.

This clone showed up just a few times. J is TRBJ1-6 and V is TRBV28, with 7 nucleotides matching TRBD1. Germline V gene sequence: CDR1 MDHEN, CDR2 SYDVKM. After removal of 3 bases from V and 7 bases from J, the junction contained 9 bases not matched to a gene. The CDR3 is 16 amino acids. CDR3 DNA sequence: TGTGCCAGCAGTTTCACCCCGGGACAGAAGAATTCACCCCTCCACTTT. Amino acids: CASSFTPGQKNSPLHF.

A remark on this clone: Additional DNA sequences in this sample encode the identical CDR3. The V and J genes are TRBV6-1 and TRBJ1-5; no clear D gene. Trimming took 2 bases from V and 6 from J, leaving 11 bases between them. This CDR3 is built from 14 residues. The V gene's germline CDR1 is MNHNS and CDR2 SASEGT. The CDR3 protein is CASSEHGGSQPQHF. The CDR3 nucleotides are TGTGCCAGCAGTGAACACGGAGGTTCTCAGCCCCAGCATTTT.

The chain employs TRBV18 and TRBJ1-4; no clear D gene. V was pared by 3 bases and J by 8 bases, with 10 bases between. Germline V gene lookup returns CDR1 KGHSH and CDR2 LQKENI. The CDR3 is made up of 13 amino acids. The CDR3 region has the DNA TGTGCCAGCTCACCTTTACGGGGAGAAAAACTGTTTTTT. Protein sequence: CASSPLRGEKLFF.